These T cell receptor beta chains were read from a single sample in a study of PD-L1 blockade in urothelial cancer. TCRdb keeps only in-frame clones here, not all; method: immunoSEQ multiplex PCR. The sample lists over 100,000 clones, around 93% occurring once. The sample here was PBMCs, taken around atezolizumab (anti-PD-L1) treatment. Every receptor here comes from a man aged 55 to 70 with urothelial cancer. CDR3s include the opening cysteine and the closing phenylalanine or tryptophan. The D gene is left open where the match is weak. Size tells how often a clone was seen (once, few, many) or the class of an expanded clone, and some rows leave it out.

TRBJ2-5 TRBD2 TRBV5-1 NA CASSHGLAGGQSLETQYF TGCGCCAGCAGCCATGGACTAGCGGGAGGCCAAAGTCTAGAGACCCAGTACTTC
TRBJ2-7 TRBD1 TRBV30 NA CAWSVQGQGFNEQYF TGTGCCTGGAGTGTACAGGGACAGGGTTTCAACGAGCAGTACTTC
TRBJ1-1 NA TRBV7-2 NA CASSFGGVGNTEAFF TGTGCCAGCAGCTTCGGCGGTGTGGGGAACACTGAAGCTTTCTTT
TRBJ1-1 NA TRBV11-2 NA CASSFMGQVLAEAFF TGTGCCAGCAGCTTTATGGGGCAGGTTTTAGCTGAAGCTTTCTTT
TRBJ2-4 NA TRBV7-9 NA CASSSPRDPEEGYF TGTGCCAGCAGCTCGCCCCGGGACCCCGAGGAGGGGTACTTC
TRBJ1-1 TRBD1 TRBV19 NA CASSITGGRTEAFF TGTGCCAGTAGTATCACAGGGGGCCGAACTGAAGCTTTCTTT
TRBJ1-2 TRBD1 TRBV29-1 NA CSVSLAQGNYGYTF TGCAGCGTTTCCCTGGCACAGGGGAACTATGGCTACACCTTC
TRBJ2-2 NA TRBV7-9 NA CASSLDTPTGELFF TGTGCCAGCAGCTTAGACACGCCCACCGGGGAGCTGTTTTTT
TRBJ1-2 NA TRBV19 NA CASKKQGGGYTF TGTGCCAGTAAAAAACAGGGCGGTGGCTACACCTTC
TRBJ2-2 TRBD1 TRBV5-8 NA CASSSTGGADTGELFF TGTGCCAGCAGCTCCACAGGGGGCGCGGACACCGGGGAGCTGTTTTTT
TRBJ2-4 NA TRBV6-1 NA CASSEDRGGWAKNIQYF TGTGCCAGCAGTGAAGATAGGGGGGGCTGGGCCAAAAACATTCAGTACTTC
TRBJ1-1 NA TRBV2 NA CASRERRDTEAFF TGTGCCAGCAGGGAAAGGCGGGACACTGAAGCTTTCTTT
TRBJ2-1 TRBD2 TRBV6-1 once CASSAVAGMWVEQFF TGTGCCAGCAGTGCCGTAGCGGGAATGTGGGTTGAGCAGTTCTTC
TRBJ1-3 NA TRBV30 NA CAWSFGGLSSGNTIYF TGTGCCTGGAGTTTCGGGGGATTAAGCTCTGGAAACACCATATATTTT
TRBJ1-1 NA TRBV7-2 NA CASRTRGGTEAFF TGTGCCAGCAGAACTAGGGGGGGCACTGAAGCTTTCTTT
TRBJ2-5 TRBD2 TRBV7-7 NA CASSSSGTSQETQYF TGTGCTAGCAGCTCCTCGGGGACTAGCCAAGAGACCCAGTACTTC
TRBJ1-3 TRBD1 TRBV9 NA CASSWDRKNSGNTIYF TGTGCCAGCAGCTGGGACAGAAAAAACTCTGGAAACACCATATATTTT
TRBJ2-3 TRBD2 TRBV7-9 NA CASSSAGGSSDTQYF TGTGCCAGCAGCTCAGCGGGGGGTTCGTCGGATACGCAGTATTTT
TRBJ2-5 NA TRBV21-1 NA CANTAGAETQYF TGTGCCAATACCGCGGGAGCTGAGACCCAGTACTTC
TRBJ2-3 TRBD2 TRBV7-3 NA CASSPGTSGLLYF TGTGCCAGCAGCCCCGGGACTAGCGGCCTTTTGTATTTT
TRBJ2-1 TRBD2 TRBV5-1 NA CASSLGTSNYNEQFF TGCGCCAGCAGCTTGGGGACTAGCAACTACAATGAGCAGTTCTTC
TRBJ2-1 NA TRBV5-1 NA CASSLVFGGPPREQFF TGCGCCAGCAGCTTGGTCTTTGGCGGGCCCCCAAGGGAGCAGTTCTTC
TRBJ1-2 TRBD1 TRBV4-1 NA CASSQESTGGVGGYTF TGCGCCAGCAGCCAAGAATCCACAGGGGGGGTAGGGGGCTACACCTTC
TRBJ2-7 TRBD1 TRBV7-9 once CAITGTGKTYEQYF TGTGCCATTACGGGGACAGGGAAAACCTACGAGCAGTACTTC
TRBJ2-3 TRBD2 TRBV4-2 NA CASSQDQAGVADTQYF TGTGCCAGCAGCCAAGATCAAGCGGGAGTGGCAGATACGCAGTATTTT
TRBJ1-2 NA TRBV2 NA CASSEAGDYGYTF TGTGCCAGCAGTGAGGCAGGTGACTATGGCTACACCTTC
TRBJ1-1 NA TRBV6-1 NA CASSDPDRHNTEAFF TGTGCCAGCAGTGACCCCGACAGACATAACACTGAAGCTTTCTTT
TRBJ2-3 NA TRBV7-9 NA CASSFGTSTDTQYF TGTGCCAGCAGCTTTGGTACTAGCACAGATACGCAGTATTTT
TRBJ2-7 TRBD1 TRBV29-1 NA CSVPTGGDEQYF TGCAGCGTACCGACAGGGGGCGACGAGCAGTACTTC